This TCR beta chain was retrieved from a study of spatial heterogeneity in lung cancer. Overall study: Detected beta-chain sequences consistently exceeded alpha-chain sequences. Regarding the study as a whole: Coverage of tumor T cells was estimated at around 7% for alpha chains and 13% to 15% for beta chains. Counts of expanded alpha and beta TCRs within tumors tracked the tumor nonsynonymous mutation count.

The time point here: sample taken at primary tumor resection. The CDR3 totals 11 residues. V lost 8 bases to trimming and J lost 1 base, with 4 bases between them. Germline loops: CDR1 SNHLY, CDR2 FYNNEI. TCRdb analysed the 5' RACE reads with MiXCR anew, one entry per CDR3 protein. The table includes 11,000 to 15,000 distinct CDR3 sequences, approximately 4.5% detected once. This clonotype was detected many times. The antigen remains unidentified. The clonotype originates from a female donor with early-stage non-small cell lung cancer. This chain joins TRBV2 and TRBJ2-3; D is unresolved. This specimen was lung tumor tissue, taken at surgery. CDR3 loop: CASEGTDTQYF. The CDR3 DNA is TGTGCCAGCGAGGGCACAGATACGCAGTATTTT.